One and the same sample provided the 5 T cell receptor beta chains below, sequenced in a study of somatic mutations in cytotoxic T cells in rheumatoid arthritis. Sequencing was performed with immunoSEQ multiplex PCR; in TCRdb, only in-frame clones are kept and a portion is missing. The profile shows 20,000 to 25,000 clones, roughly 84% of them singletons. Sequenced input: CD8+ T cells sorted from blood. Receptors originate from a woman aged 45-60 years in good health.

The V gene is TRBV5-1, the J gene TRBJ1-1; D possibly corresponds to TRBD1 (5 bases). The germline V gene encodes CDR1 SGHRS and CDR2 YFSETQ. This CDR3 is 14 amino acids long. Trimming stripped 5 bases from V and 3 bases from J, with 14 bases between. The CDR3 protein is CASRGRGWDTEAFF. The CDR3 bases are TGCGCCAGCAGAGGGCGGGGCTGGGACACTGAAGCTTTCTTT.

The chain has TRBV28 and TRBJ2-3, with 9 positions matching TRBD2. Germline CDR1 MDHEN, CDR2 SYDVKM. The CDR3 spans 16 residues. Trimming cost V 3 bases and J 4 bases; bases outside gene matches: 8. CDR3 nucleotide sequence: TGTGCCAGCAGTTTTGGCGGGGGGGCAGAGGCAGATACGCAGTATTTT. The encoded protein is CASSFGGGAEADTQYF.

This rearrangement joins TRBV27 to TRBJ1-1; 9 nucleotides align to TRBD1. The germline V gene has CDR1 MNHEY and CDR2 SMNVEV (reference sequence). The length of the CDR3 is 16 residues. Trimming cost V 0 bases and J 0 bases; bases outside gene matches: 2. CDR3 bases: TGTGCCAGCAGTTTATCTGGGACAGGGATGAACACTGAAGCTTTCTTT. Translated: CASSLSGTGMNTEAFF.

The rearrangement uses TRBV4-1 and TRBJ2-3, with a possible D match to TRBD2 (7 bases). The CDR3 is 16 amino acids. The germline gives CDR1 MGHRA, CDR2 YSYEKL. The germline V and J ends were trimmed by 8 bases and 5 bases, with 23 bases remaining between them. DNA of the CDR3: TGCGCCAGCTCCTTCCTTACGGGGGGCGCCGAAGATACGCAGTATTTT. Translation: CASSFLTGGAEDTQYF.

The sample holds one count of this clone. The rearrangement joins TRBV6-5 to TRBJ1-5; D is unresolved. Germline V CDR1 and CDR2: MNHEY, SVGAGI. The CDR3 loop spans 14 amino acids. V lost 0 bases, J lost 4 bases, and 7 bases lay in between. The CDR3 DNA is TGTGCCAGCAGTTACTCGACGGCGAATCAGCCCCAGCATTTT. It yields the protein CASSYSTANQPQHF.